Below, one TCR beta chain is given with its context. This specimen comes from a study of blood T cell repertoires in COVID-19. Looking at the study overall: Nucleic acid was either cDNA or gDNA, and it came from T cells, B-cell-depleted T cells, or PBMCs.

Original handling: Reference gene primers were amplified, and this amplification served to estimate nucleated cell counts. The protocol was immunoSEQ multiplex PCR, while the TCRdb copy is restricted to in-frame clones and leaves out a portion. Clone size and V and J calls were adopted from that table, with D and trimming inferred from the DNA. The profile shows 75,000 to 85,000 clones, around 83% of them singletons. While infection was still active, Seattle patients were enrolled and then followed longitudinally. From germline, CDR1 is MNHEY and CDR2 SVGAGI. The CDR3 has 15 residues. Unmatched junction bases numbered 10, after V lost 7 bases and J lost 9 bases.

Material for sequencing was peripheral blood. V gene TRBV6-5 combines with J gene TRBJ2-1; TRBD2 aligns across 12 bases. The sequence was collected from a man aged 55 to 70 with COVID-19, enrolled during active disease. The DNA of the CDR3 is TGTGCCAGCACCGTCGGACTAGCGGGGACTCGTGAGCAGTTCTTC. It encodes CASTVGLAGTREQFF.